This is a list of T cell receptor beta chains from one sample in a study of blood T cells in healthy people across ages. Each CDR3 protein is one row after TCRdb ran MiXCR on the 5' RACE reads. This table holds 600,000 to 650,000 distinct CDR3 sequences, about 54% found once. Input material: blood. All receptors derive from a man aged 55 to 70 in good health. CDR3s include the opening cysteine and the closing phenylalanine or tryptophan. D genes are given only for firm matches. For some rows the clone size is stated as once, few or many, or as a class when expanded; others skip it.

v_gene	d_gene	abundance	j_gene	CDR3aa	CDR3nt
TRBV12-3/TRBV12-4	TRBD1	.	TRBJ1-1	CASSKTGATEAFF	TGTGCCAGCAGTAAGACAGGGGCCACTGAAGCTTTCTTT
TRBV4-1	.	few	TRBJ2-7	CASSQAGNSYEQYF	TGCGCCAGCAGCCAAGCAGGAAACTCCTACGAGCAGTACTTC
TRBV12-3/TRBV12-4	.	.	TRBJ2-3	CASSLGALTSTDTQYF	TGTGCCAGCAGTTTAGGGGCACTAACTAGCACAGATACGCAGTATTTT
TRBV7-2	.	.	TRBJ1-6	CASSLYPQHNSPLHF	TGTGCCAGCAGCTTATATCCGCAGCATAATTCACCCCTCCACTTT
TRBV18	TRBD1	once	TRBJ1-1	CASSPLGQRMNTEAFF	TGTGCCAGCTCACCACTGGGACAGAGAATGAACACTGAAGCTTTCTTT
TRBV14	TRBD1	.	TRBJ2-2	CASRRQGHDGELFF	TGTGCCAGCAGACGACAGGGGCACGACGGGGAGCTGTTTTTT
TRBV4-2	.	few	TRBJ2-3	CASSQDPGNTDTQYF	TGTGCCAGCAGCCAAGATCCGGGGAACACAGATACGCAGTATTTT
TRBV20-1	TRBD2	.	TRBJ2-5	CSPGTNQETQYF	TGCAGTCCCGGGACTAATCAAGAGACCCAGTACTTC
TRBV5-1	.	.	TRBJ2-1	CASSKQGAAGNEQFF	TGCGCCAGCAGCAAACAGGGTGCGGCGGGGAATGAGCAGTTCTTC
TRBV7-2	TRBD1	.	TRBJ2-5	CASSYWRGQGGETQYF	TGTGCCAGCAGCTACTGGAGGGGACAGGGAGGCGAGACCCAGTACTTC
TRBV20-1	.	.	TRBJ2-3	CSASDDGLSTSTDTQYF	TGCAGTGCTAGTGACGATGGGTTAAGTACTAGCACAGATACGCAGTATTTT
TRBV6-1	.	.	TRBJ2-1	CASSSREGVYNEQFF	TGTGCCAGCAGTTCACGGGAAGGGGTCTACAATGAGCAGTTCTTC
TRBV9	TRBD1	.	TRBJ2-6	CASSLNLRDRGGESGANVLTF	TGTGCCAGCAGCCTAAACCTGCGGGACAGGGGGGGTGAATCTGGGGCCAACGTCCTGACTTTC
TRBV6-2/TRBV6-3	.	.	TRBJ2-1	CAKGRGRGYNEQFF	TGTGCCAAGGGACGTGGGCGGGGTTACAATGAGCAGTTCTTC
TRBV28	TRBD2	.	TRBJ2-5	CASSLVTSGINEQYF	TGTGCCAGCAGTTTAGTTACTAGCGGGATCAATGAGCAGTACTTC
TRBV20-1	TRBD1	once	TRBJ1-1	CSARDGTGGTEAFF	TGCAGTGCTAGAGATGGGACAGGGGGGACTGAAGCTTTCTTT
TRBV10-3	.	few	TRBJ2-3	CAISDPLGTGTGDTQYF	TGTGCCATCAGTGACCCACTTGGAACAGGGACTGGAGATACGCAGTATTTT
TRBV2	.	.	TRBJ2-7	CASSERQLYEQYF	TGTGCCAGCAGTGAACGGCAGCTCTACGAGCAGTACTTC
TRBV2	TRBD1	.	TRBJ1-5	CASSAGRGGNQPQHF	TGTGCCAGCAGCGCCGGCAGGGGGGGCAATCAGCCCCAGCATTTT
TRBV5-1	.	.	TRBJ1-2	CASSPRQDGYTF	TGCGCCAGCAGCCCACGACAGGATGGCTACACCTTC
TRBV20-1	TRBD1	few	TRBJ2-7	CSANRGNEQYF	TGCAGTGCCAACAGGGGCAATGAGCAGTACTTC
TRBV6-1	.	few	TRBJ2-5	CASAGISQETQYF	TGTGCCAGCGCGGGGATTTCGCAAGAGACCCAGTACTTC
TRBV29-1	TRBD1	.	TRBJ1-1	CSVAPSPGQGMNTEAFF	TGCAGCGTTGCCCCCTCCCCGGGACAGGGCATGAACACTGAAGCTTTCTTT
TRBV20-1	.	.	TRBJ2-2	CSARAPPANTGELFF	TGCAGTGCTAGAGCCCCCCCGGCGAACACCGGGGAGCTGTTTTTT
TRBV20-1	.	.	TRBJ1-4	CSADAAVGKLFF	TGCAGTGCTGACGCCGCTGTCGGAAAACTGTTTTTT
TRBV20-1	.	.	TRBJ2-5	CSAPRGPLETQYF	TGCAGTGCACCAAGGGGACCCTTGGAGACCCAGTACTTC
TRBV20-1	.	few	TRBJ2-5	CSASKGQTETQYF	TGCAGTGCTAGTAAGGGCCAGACGGAGACCCAGTACTTC
TRBV6-2/TRBV6-3	.	.	TRBJ1-6	CASSYQGSPSPLHF	TGTGCCAGCAGTTACCAGGGGTCGCCCTCACCCCTCCACTTT
TRBV20-1	.	.	TRBJ2-5	CSARDPYREGTQYF	TGCAGTGCTAGAGATCCGTACAGGGAGGGGACCCAGTACTTC
TRBV28	.	.	TRBJ2-4	CAGSSQTGRRGNIQYF	TGTGCCGGCAGTTCCCAGACAGGGCGGAGGGGAAACATTCAGTACTTC
TRBV4-2	.	many	TRBJ2-7	CASSQEGGRTWCEQYF	TGTGCCAGCAGCCAAGAAGGGGGGAGGACGTGGTGCGAGCAGTACTTC
TRBV7-2	.	.	TRBJ1-5	CASSWVGGQPQHF	TGTGCCAGCAGCTGGGTCGGGGGCCAGCCCCAGCATTTT
TRBV27	.	.	TRBJ2-1	CASSLGSMFSYNEQFF	TGTGCCAGCAGTTTAGGCTCTATGTTCTCCTACAATGAGCAGTTCTTC
TRBV5-1	TRBD1	.	TRBJ1-2	CASSGQGIGYGYTF	TGCGCCAGCAGCGGACAGGGAATCGGCTATGGCTACACCTTC
TRBV20-1	.	once	TRBJ2-5	CSASGGPGALWGQYF	TGCAGTGCTAGTGGGGGACCGGGCGCCCTTTGGGGGCAGTACTTC
TRBV11-2	.	.	TRBJ2-3	CASSLGAWVDTQYF	TGTGCCAGCAGCTTAGGGGCGTGGGTAGATACGCAGTATTTT
TRBV15	TRBD2	once	TRBJ2-3	CATSPSGGLSDTQYF	TGTGCCACCAGCCCCAGCGGGGGTCTGTCAGATACGCAGTATTTT
TRBV3-1	.	.	TRBJ2-3	CASSQRDRENTQYF	TGTGCCAGCAGCCAGCGGGACCGAGAAAATACGCAGTATTTT
TRBV5-1	TRBD1	.	TRBJ1-2	CASSWTGGADYGYTF	TGCGCCAGCAGCTGGACAGGGGGCGCCGACTATGGCTACACCTTC
TRBV7-2	.	.	TRBJ2-7	CASGARVGEQYF	TGTGCCAGCGGAGCGAGAGTGGGCGAGCAGTACTTC
TRBV18	.	.	TRBJ2-5	CASSTVDGETQYF	TGTGCCAGCTCAACCGTCGACGGGGAGACCCAGTACTTC
TRBV19	TRBD1	.	TRBJ2-3	CASSLTTGGDTQYF	TGTGCCAGTAGTCTAACGACAGGGGGTGATACGCAGTATTTT
TRBV10-2	TRBD2	.	TRBJ2-5	CASSEPGLAGEETQYF	TGCGCCAGCAGTGAGCCGGGACTAGCGGGGGAAGAGACCCAGTACTTC
TRBV12-3/TRBV12-4	.	.	TRBJ2-1	CASSPGTSTQFF	TGTGCCAGCAGTCCCGGGACATCTACCCAGTTCTTC
TRBV12-3/TRBV12-4	.	.	TRBJ2-7	CASSLRGDEQYF	TGTGCCAGCAGTTTAAGGGGGGACGAGCAGTACTTC
TRBV11-2	.	once	TRBJ2-7	CASSSYNRGNSYEQYF	TGTGCCAGCAGCTCGTACAACCGAGGGAACTCCTACGAGCAGTACTTC
TRBV20-1	.	.	TRBJ2-2	CSASGDGELFF	TGCAGTGCTAGCGGGGACGGGGAGCTGTTTTTT
TRBV2	TRBD1	.	TRBJ1-4	CASSPPDRGRGSTNEKLFF	TGTGCCAGCAGTCCTCCCGACAGGGGGCGAGGCTCGACTAATGAAAAACTGTTTTTT
TRBV20-1	.	.	TRBJ2-1	CSALPGLSTSYNEQFF	TGCAGTGCTTTGCCGGGACTCAGTACCTCCTACAATGAGCAGTTCTTC
TRBV20-1	TRBD2	.	TRBJ2-1	CSASLPGLADLNEQFF	TGCAGTGCTAGCCTTCCGGGACTAGCGGACCTCAATGAGCAGTTCTTC
TRBV6-1	.	few	TRBJ2-5	CASRVSLEETQYF	TGTGCCAGCAGGGTCTCGTTGGAAGAGACCCAGTACTTC
TRBV11-2	.	few	TRBJ2-4	CASSLDRVDIQYF	TGTGCCAGCAGCTTAGATAGGGTAGACATTCAGTACTTC
TRBV29-1	.	few	TRBJ1-1	CSVEAAVSTEAFF	TGCAGCGTTGAAGCTGCTGTTAGCACTGAAGCTTTCTTT
TRBV7-8	.	.	TRBJ1-4	CASRGLANEKLFF	TGTGCCAGCAGGGGGCTGGCTAATGAAAAACTGTTTTTT
TRBV4-2	.	.	TRBJ1-2	CASSQAPGVDYGYTF	TGTGCCAGCAGCCAAGCTCCGGGGGTAGATTATGGCTACACCTTC
TRBV29-1	TRBD1	.	TRBJ2-7	CSVRALEGTGTSYEQYF	TGCAGCGTCCGGGCCCTAGAAGGGACAGGAACTTCCTACGAGCAGTACTTC
TRBV11-2	.	.	TRBJ1-4	CASSLSPTNEKLFF	TGTGCCAGCAGCTTAAGTCCAACTAATGAAAAACTGTTTTTT
TRBV7-2	TRBD2	.	TRBJ2-1	CASSLGERGARFF	TGTGCCAGCAGCTTAGGGGAGCGGGGGGCGCGGTTCTTC
TRBV27	.	.	TRBJ1-1	CASSLNPGQNTEAFF	TGTGCCAGCAGTTTAAATCCGGGACAGAACACTGAAGCTTTCTTT
TRBV2	TRBD1	.	TRBJ2-2	CASSPGQGLPGELFF	TGTGCCAGCAGCCCCGGACAGGGTTTACCCGGGGAGCTGTTTTTT